A selection of T cell receptor beta chains follows, all from one sample in a study of T cells in Graves' hyperthyroidism and ophthalmopathy. TCRdb used MiXCR to reprocess the multiplex PCR reads, holding one entry per CDR3 protein. The sample has roughly 630,000 distinct CDR3 sequences; less than 20% are singletons. The sequencing input was blood. These receptors all come from a woman in her 30s with Graves' hyperthyroidism. The CDR3 runs from the conserved cysteine through the conserved F or W. Each record gives: D gene, V gene, J gene, clone size, CDR3 protein, CDR3 DNA. A D gene is named only where the DNA matches it firmly. Size tells how often a clone was seen (once, few, many) or the class of an expanded clone, and some rows leave it out.

D gene: -; V gene: TRBV5-1; J gene: TRBJ2-2; clone size: many; CDR3 protein: CASSLDPDGANTGELFF; CDR3 DNA: TGCGCCAGCAGCTTGGACCCGGACGGGGCGAACACCGGGGAGCTGTTTTTT
D gene: -; V gene: TRBV5-4; J gene: TRBJ1-1; clone size: few; CDR3 protein: CASSLRGTIEAFF; CDR3 DNA: TGTGCCAGCAGCTTGAGGGGCACAATTGAAGCTTTCTTT
D gene: -; V gene: TRBV6-2/TRBV6-3; J gene: TRBJ2-7; clone size: few; CDR3 protein: CATTPFSGEQYF; CDR3 DNA: TGTGCCACCACCCCCTTCTCGGGCGAGCAGTACTTC
D gene: -; V gene: TRBV6-9; J gene: TRBJ1-2; clone size: -; CDR3 protein: CASSSPRTYGYTF; CDR3 DNA: TGTGCCAGCAGTTCCCCTCGTACCTATGGCTACACCTTC
D gene: TRBD2; V gene: TRBV20-1; J gene: TRBJ2-3; clone size: many; CDR3 protein: CSPWTSSYTDTQYF; CDR3 DNA: TGCAGTCCGTGGACTAGCAGCTACACAGATACGCAGTATTTT
D gene: -; V gene: TRBV4-3; J gene: TRBJ2-5; clone size: many; CDR3 protein: CASSQRLGGGETQYF; CDR3 DNA: TGCGCCAGCAGCCAACGGTTAGGGGGTGGGGAGACCCAGTACTTC
D gene: -; V gene: TRBV20-1; J gene: TRBJ2-5; clone size: -; CDR3 protein: CSAERGAEETQYF; CDR3 DNA: TGCAGTGCCGAGAGGGGGGCGGAAGAGACCCAGTACTTC
D gene: -; V gene: TRBV7-3; J gene: TRBJ2-2; clone size: -; CDR3 protein: CASSPSGPFANTGELFF; CDR3 DNA: TGTGCCAGCAGCCCATCAGGGCCATTCGCGAACACCGGGGAGCTGTTTTTT
D gene: TRBD2; V gene: TRBV7-2; J gene: TRBJ2-3; clone size: many; CDR3 protein: CASSSTGAGVMGTDTQYF; CDR3 DNA: TGTGCCAGCAGCTCCACTGGGGCGGGAGTCATGGGCACAGATACGCAGTATTTT
D gene: -; V gene: TRBV12-5; J gene: TRBJ2-5; clone size: many; CDR3 protein: CASGLGLRGETQYF; CDR3 DNA: TGTGCTAGTGGTTTGGGGCTCCGCGGGGAGACCCAGTACTTC
D gene: -; V gene: TRBV2; J gene: TRBJ1-1; clone size: many; CDR3 protein: CASKGDINTEAFF; CDR3 DNA: TGTGCCAGCAAGGGGGACATCAACACTGAAGCTTTCTTT
D gene: -; V gene: TRBV6-5; J gene: TRBJ2-7; clone size: -; CDR3 protein: CASSYEGGPHYEQYF; CDR3 DNA: TGTGCCAGCAGTTACGAGGGGGGGCCTCACTACGAGCAGTACTTC
D gene: -; V gene: TRBV20-1; J gene: TRBJ2-7; clone size: -; CDR3 protein: CSAVSIYEQYF; CDR3 DNA: TGCAGTGCCGTTAGTATCTACGAGCAGTACTTC
D gene: -; V gene: TRBV11-3; J gene: TRBJ2-2; clone size: -; CDR3 protein: CASSLASGVSTGELFF; CDR3 DNA: TGTGCCAGCAGCTTAGCCTCGGGAGTTTCGACCGGGGAGCTGTTTTTT
D gene: -; V gene: TRBV10-3; J gene: TRBJ1-5; clone size: many; CDR3 protein: CAISESYRINQPQHF; CDR3 DNA: TGTGCCATCAGTGAGTCGTACAGGATCAATCAGCCCCAGCATTTT
D gene: TRBD2; V gene: TRBV3-1; J gene: TRBJ2-2; clone size: many; CDR3 protein: CASSHLRGSGRTGELFF; CDR3 DNA: TGTGCCAGCAGCCATCTACGAGGTAGCGGGAGAACCGGGGAGCTGTTTTTT
D gene: TRBD2; V gene: TRBV5-5; J gene: TRBJ2-7; clone size: many; CDR3 protein: CASSRFTSGASYEQYF; CDR3 DNA: TGTGCCAGCAGCCGGTTTACTAGCGGGGCCTCCTACGAGCAGTACTTC
D gene: -; V gene: TRBV27; J gene: TRBJ2-7; clone size: many; CDR3 protein: CASSRRNRVYYEQYF; CDR3 DNA: TGTGCCAGCAGCCGCCGGAACAGGGTTTACTACGAGCAGTACTTC
D gene: -; V gene: TRBV18; J gene: TRBJ1-5; clone size: few; CDR3 protein: CASSPDEREPQHF; CDR3 DNA: TGTGCCAGCTCACCAGATGAAAGGGAGCCCCAGCATTTT
D gene: TRBD2; V gene: TRBV12-5; J gene: TRBJ2-1; clone size: -; CDR3 protein: CASGLVGTSGRRGHEQFF; CDR3 DNA: TGTGCTAGTGGTTTGGTAGGGACTAGCGGGAGGCGGGGTCATGAGCAGTTCTTC
D gene: TRBD1; V gene: TRBV14; J gene: TRBJ2-2; clone size: few; CDR3 protein: CASSQRDSYTGELFF; CDR3 DNA: TGTGCCAGCAGCCAACGGGACAGTTACACCGGGGAGCTGTTTTTT
D gene: -; V gene: TRBV20-1; J gene: TRBJ2-3; clone size: many; CDR3 protein: CSARGVVKGADTQYF; CDR3 DNA: TGCAGTGCTAGAGGCGTCGTCAAGGGAGCTGATACGCAGTATTTT
D gene: -; V gene: TRBV15; J gene: TRBJ1-1; clone size: many; CDR3 protein: CATSLGMNTEAFF; CDR3 DNA: TGTGCCACCAGCCTGGGGATGAACACTGAAGCTTTCTTT
D gene: TRBD2; V gene: TRBV12-3/TRBV12-4; J gene: TRBJ2-7; clone size: many; CDR3 protein: CASMTSGRDEQYF; CDR3 DNA: TGTGCCAGCATGACTAGCGGGAGGGACGAGCAGTACTTC
D gene: -; V gene: TRBV7-8; J gene: TRBJ2-1; clone size: many; CDR3 protein: CASSLFGANYNEQFF; CDR3 DNA: TGTGCCAGCAGCTTATTCGGGGCTAACTACAATGAGCAGTTCTTC
D gene: TRBD1; V gene: TRBV2; J gene: TRBJ1-5; clone size: many; CDR3 protein: CASSGTRTGEVGQPQHF; CDR3 DNA: TGTGCCAGCAGTGGGACCCGGACAGGTGAGGTCGGCCAGCCCCAGCATTTT
D gene: TRBD1; V gene: TRBV10-3; J gene: TRBJ1-4; clone size: -; CDR3 protein: CAISESVDRANEKLFF; CDR3 DNA: TGTGCCATCAGTGAGAGTGTGGACAGGGCTAATGAAAAACTGTTTTTT
D gene: -; V gene: TRBV29-1; J gene: TRBJ1-2; clone size: many; CDR3 protein: CSVGKGGYGYTF; CDR3 DNA: TGCAGCGTGGGGAAGGGGGGCTATGGCTACACCTTC
D gene: -; V gene: TRBV11-2; J gene: TRBJ2-7; clone size: many; CDR3 protein: CASTSELRASYEQYF; CDR3 DNA: TGTGCCAGCACTAGCGAATTACGGGCTTCCTACGAGCAGTACTTC
D gene: -; V gene: TRBV7-9; J gene: TRBJ2-7; clone size: -; CDR3 protein: CASNIGNYEQYF; CDR3 DNA: TGTGCCAGCAATATCGGCAACTACGAGCAGTACTTC
D gene: -; V gene: TRBV10-2; J gene: TRBJ1-5; clone size: -; CDR3 protein: CASSGVRPDGPQHF; CDR3 DNA: TGCGCCAGCAGTGGGGTAAGGCCGGACGGGCCCCAGCATTTT
D gene: TRBD1; V gene: TRBV28; J gene: TRBJ2-7; clone size: many; CDR3 protein: CASSETPGQGPSREQYF; CDR3 DNA: TGTGCCAGCAGTGAAACGCCCGGACAGGGGCCCTCCCGCGAGCAGTACTTC
D gene: TRBD1; V gene: TRBV5-1; J gene: TRBJ2-2; clone size: few; CDR3 protein: CASSLTGDSYGELFF; CDR3 DNA: TGCGCCAGCAGCTTAACAGGGGATTCTTACGGGGAGCTGTTTTTT
D gene: -; V gene: TRBV7-9; J gene: TRBJ2-1; clone size: many; CDR3 protein: CASSQQGFSYNEQFF; CDR3 DNA: TGTGCCAGCAGCCAACAGGGATTCTCCTACAATGAGCAGTTCTTC
D gene: TRBD1; V gene: TRBV4-1; J gene: TRBJ2-7; clone size: many; CDR3 protein: CASSARTGDSYEQYF; CDR3 DNA: TGCGCCAGCAGCGCCCGGACAGGGGACTCCTACGAGCAGTACTTC
D gene: -; V gene: TRBV9; J gene: TRBJ1-6; clone size: few; CDR3 protein: CASSVGDVPSPLHF; CDR3 DNA: TGTGCCAGCAGCGTTGGGGACGTTCCTTCACCCCTCCACTTT
D gene: TRBD1; V gene: TRBV5-1; J gene: TRBJ2-7; clone size: -; CDR3 protein: CASSQSDRGGVYEQHF; CDR3 DNA: TGCGCCAGCAGCCAAAGCGACAGGGGAGGTGTTTACGAGCAGCACTTC
D gene: -; V gene: TRBV5-6; J gene: TRBJ2-1; clone size: many; CDR3 protein: CASSLLGSEQFF; CDR3 DNA: TGTGCCAGCAGCCTTCTAGGGAGTGAGCAGTTCTTC
D gene: -; V gene: TRBV5-1; J gene: TRBJ1-1; clone size: many; CDR3 protein: CASSAPGQNTEAFF; CDR3 DNA: TGCGCCAGCAGCGCGCCGGGACAGAACACTGAAGCTTTCTTT
D gene: TRBD2; V gene: TRBV7-9; J gene: TRBJ2-1; clone size: many; CDR3 protein: CASSNDRLAVSSYNEQFF; CDR3 DNA: TGTGCCAGCAGCAACGATAGACTAGCGGTTAGCTCCTACAATGAGCAGTTCTTC
D gene: TRBD1; V gene: TRBV6-4; J gene: TRBJ2-4; clone size: few; CDR3 protein: CASSYLGTGPHLAKNIQYF; CDR3 DNA: TGTGCCAGCAGTTACCTAGGGACAGGGCCGCACTTAGCCAAAAACATTCAGTACTTC
D gene: TRBD1; V gene: TRBV12-3/TRBV12-4; J gene: TRBJ2-7; clone size: many; CDR3 protein: CASSYVGQGAVEQYF; CDR3 DNA: TGTGCCAGCAGTTACGTGGGACAGGGGGCGGTTGAGCAGTACTTC
D gene: TRBD2; V gene: TRBV20-1; J gene: TRBJ2-7; clone size: -; CDR3 protein: CSAVTSGGQSSYEQYF; CDR3 DNA: TGCAGTGCTGTAACTAGCGGGGGCCAAAGCTCCTACGAGCAGTACTTC
D gene: TRBD1; V gene: TRBV7-2; J gene: TRBJ1-1; clone size: many; CDR3 protein: CASSSRTGGWTEAFF; CDR3 DNA: TGTGCCAGCAGCTCCAGGACAGGGGGCTGGACTGAAGCTTTCTTT
D gene: TRBD1; V gene: TRBV2; J gene: TRBJ1-1; clone size: few; CDR3 protein: CASSDQGAENTEAFF; CDR3 DNA: TGTGCCAGCAGTGACCAGGGGGCTGAGAACACTGAAGCTTTCTTT
D gene: TRBD2; V gene: TRBV6-2/TRBV6-3; J gene: TRBJ2-7; clone size: -; CDR3 protein: CASSYTLAGGTRGEQYF; CDR3 DNA: TGTGCCAGCAGTTACACACTAGCGGGAGGGACCCGGGGCGAGCAGTATTTC
D gene: -; V gene: TRBV24-1; J gene: TRBJ1-5; clone size: many; CDR3 protein: CATSDLPVGNSNQPQHF; CDR3 DNA: TGTGCCACCAGTGATTTGCCGGTGGGTAATAGCAATCAGCCCCAGCATTTT
D gene: TRBD2; V gene: TRBV28; J gene: TRBJ2-3; clone size: many; CDR3 protein: CASNSGGARKSPDTQYF; CDR3 DNA: TGTGCCAGCAACTCCGGGGGGGCTAGAAAGTCTCCAGATACGCAGTATTTT
D gene: -; V gene: TRBV28; J gene: TRBJ1-4; clone size: few; CDR3 protein: CASSLFRVATNEKLFF; CDR3 DNA: TGTGCCAGCAGTTTGTTTAGGGTTGCAACTAATGAAAAACTGTTTTTT
D gene: -; V gene: TRBV30; J gene: TRBJ1-1; clone size: many; CDR3 protein: CAWSPSGFTEAFF; CDR3 DNA: TGTGCCTGGAGCCCCTCAGGTTTCACTGAAGCTTTCTTT
D gene: -; V gene: TRBV4-2; J gene: TRBJ1-2; clone size: -; CDR3 protein: CASSQVWDRNYGYTF; CDR3 DNA: TGTGCCAGCAGCCAAGTGTGGGACCGGAACTATGGCTACACCTTC